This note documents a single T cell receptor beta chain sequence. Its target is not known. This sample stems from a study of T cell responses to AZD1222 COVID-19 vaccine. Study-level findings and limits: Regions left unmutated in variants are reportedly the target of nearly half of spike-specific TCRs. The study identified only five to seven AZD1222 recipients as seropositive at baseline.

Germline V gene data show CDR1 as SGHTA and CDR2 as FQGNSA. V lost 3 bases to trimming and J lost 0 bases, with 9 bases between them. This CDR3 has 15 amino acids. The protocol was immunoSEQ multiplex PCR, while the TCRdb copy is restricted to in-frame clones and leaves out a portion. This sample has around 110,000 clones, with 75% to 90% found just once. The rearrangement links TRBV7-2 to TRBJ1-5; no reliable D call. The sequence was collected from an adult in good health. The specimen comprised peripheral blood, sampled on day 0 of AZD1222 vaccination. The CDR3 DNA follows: TGTGCCAGCAGCTTTGGCTGGGTTAGCAATCAGCCCCAGCATTTT. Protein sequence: CASSFGWVSNQPQHF.